These T cell receptor beta chains were read from a single sample in a study of early T cells in non-severe SARS-CoV-2 infection. TCRdb fed the 5' RACE reads into MiXCR, producing one record per CDR3 protein. Of under 140,000 distinct CDR3 sequences in the sample, around 13% are singletons; the top ten hold around 4.1%. This material consisted of whole blood, taken at baseline. These TCRs come from an adult who was a healthcare worker with PCR-confirmed SARS-CoV-2 infection or an uninfected control (not recorded which). Each CDR3 is given with its conserved first and last residue. D genes are given only for firm matches. A row's size may be missing; if present it is once, few, many or a size class.

clone_size,j_call,v_call,d_call,cdr3_aa,cdr3_nt
NA,TRBJ1-1,TRBV30,NA,CAWGGPTMNTEAFF,TGTGCCTGGGGCGGCCCTACAATGAACACTGAAGCTTTCTTT
few,TRBJ1-5,TRBV20-1,NA,CSAIDSRRNQPQHF,TGCAGTGCTATAGATAGCAGACGCAATCAGCCCCAGCATTTT
NA,TRBJ2-7,TRBV20-1,NA,CSASWVYEQYF,TGCAGTGCTAGTTGGGTCTACGAGCAGTACTTC
many,TRBJ2-3,TRBV28,NA,CASSSGGQYTDTQYF,TGTGCCAGCAGTTCGGGAGGACAGTACACAGATACGCAGTATTTT
few,TRBJ2-7,TRBV20-1,NA,CSATPQVSYEQYF,TGCAGTGCCACCCCCCAGGTGTCCTACGAGCAGTACTTC
few,TRBJ2-3,TRBV27,TRBD2,CASSESGGFTDTQYF,TGTGCCAGCAGTGAGTCGGGAGGTTTCACAGATACGCAGTATTTT
many,TRBJ1-5,TRBV11-2,NA,CASSLTGNQPQHF,TGTGCCAGCAGCTTGACAGGTAATCAGCCCCAGCATTTT
NA,TRBJ1-1,TRBV6-1,NA,CASSASFMNTEAFF,TGTGCCAGCAGTGCCAGCTTCATGAACACTGAAGCTTTCTTT
many,TRBJ1-5,TRBV6-2/TRBV6-3,NA,CASSHRVDQPQHF,TGTGCCAGCAGTCATAGGGTTGATCAGCCCCAGCATTTT
NA,TRBJ2-7,TRBV7-9,NA,CASSQGYHEQYF,TGTGCCAGCAGCCAAGGGTACCACGAGCAGTACTTC
few,TRBJ2-2,TRBV21-1,NA,CASSKTLSVNGTLNTGELFF,TGTGCCAGCAGCAAAACTCTGTCTGTGAATGGGACACTAAACACCGGGGAGCTGTTTTTT
NA,TRBJ2-6,TRBV11-2,TRBD1,CASSPGAGGATLSGANVLTF,TGTGCCAGCAGCCCGGGGGCAGGGGGCGCGACCCTATCTGGGGCCAACGTCCTGACTTTC
many,TRBJ2-7,TRBV7-6,NA,CASSGSYEQYF,TGTGCCAGCAGTGGATCCTACGAGCAGTACTTC
few,TRBJ2-2,TRBV7-9,TRBD2,CASSSTRTSRNTGELFF,TGTGCCAGCAGCTCGACTAGGACTAGCAGAAACACCGGGGAGCTGTTTTTT
NA,TRBJ2-7,TRBV20-1,TRBD1,CSARSIRDRVHYEQYF,TGCAGTGCTAGATCAATCCGGGACAGGGTCCACTACGAGCAGTACTTC
few,TRBJ1-4,TRBV4-1,NA,CASSQDLDSRNEKLFF,TGCGCCAGCAGCCAAGATCTTGACAGCCGTAATGAAAAACTGTTTTTT
NA,TRBJ2-6,TRBV5-1,NA,CASSRLIFGPGANVLTF,TGCGCCAGCTCCCGACTCATTTTCGGCCCTGGGGCCAACGTCCTGACTTTC
NA,TRBJ1-2,TRBV6-1,NA,CASMVPKGSYGYTF,TGTGCCAGCATGGTGCCAAAAGGTAGCTATGGCTACACCTTC
NA,TRBJ2-6,TRBV2,NA,CASRYRANSGANVLTF,TGTGCCAGCAGGTACAGGGCCAACTCTGGGGCCAACGTCCTGACTTTC
many,TRBJ2-2,TRBV30,TRBD2,CAWQFAGGHGELFF,TGTGCCTGGCAATTTGCGGGAGGGCACGGGGAGCTGTTTTTT
few,TRBJ1-1,TRBV11-2,NA,CASSLRGPNTEAFF,TGTGCCAGCAGCTTAAGAGGGCCCAACACTGAAGCTTTCTTT
many,TRBJ2-3,TRBV7-2,TRBD2,CASSLVPAGRTDTQYF,TGTGCCAGCAGCTTAGTTCCAGCGGGGCGCACAGATACGCAGTATTTT
NA,TRBJ1-1,TRBV6-1,NA,CASSGDMNTEAFF,TGTGCCAGCAGTGGGGATATGAACACTGAAGCTTTCTTT
once,TRBJ2-7,TRBV30,TRBD2,CAWSVRGLAGDEQYF,TGTGCCTGGAGTGTACGGGGACTAGCGGGAGACGAGCAGTACTTC
few,TRBJ2-1,TRBV7-9,TRBD1,CASSLDRGSGEQFF,TGTGCCAGCAGCTTGGACAGGGGTTCAGGGGAGCAGTTCTTC
few,TRBJ1-5,TRBV19,NA,CASSTGHTYSNQPQHF,TGTGCCAGTAGTACGGGACACACTTATAGCAATCAGCCCCAGCATTTT
many,TRBJ2-5,TRBV28,TRBD2,CASSRGLARKETQYF,TGTGCCAGCAGCAGAGGACTAGCTCGTAAGGAGACCCAGTACTTC
NA,TRBJ2-2,TRBV20-1,TRBD2,CSARDRLATGELFF,TGCAGTGCTAGAGATCGACTAGCCACCGGGGAGCTGTTTTTT
few,TRBJ1-1,TRBV18,TRBD1,CASSHIPTGYDTEAFF,TGTGCCAGCTCACACATTCCGACAGGGTATGACACTGAAGCTTTCTTT
NA,TRBJ1-6,TRBV25-1,NA,CASRKIQNSPLHF,TGTGCCAGCAGGAAGATACAGAATTCACCCCTCCACTTT
NA,TRBJ2-7,TRBV27,NA,CATRGYGSYEQYF,TGTGCCACCCGGGGATACGGATCCTACGAGCAGTACTTC
few,TRBJ2-2,TRBV7-6,NA,CASSGSIGGELFF,TGTGCCAGCAGCGGCTCTATTGGCGGGGAGCTGTTTTTT
NA,TRBJ2-7,TRBV5-1,TRBD2,CASSLSLSRGESSYEQYF,TGCGCCAGCAGCTTATCCCTTTCCCGGGGGGAGTCATCCTACGAGCAGTACTTC
few,TRBJ2-3,TRBV9,NA,CASSPGGTDTQYF,TGTGCCAGCAGTCCCGGGGGCACAGATACGCAGTATTTT
NA,TRBJ2-7,TRBV2,NA,CASSDVLAPKWDEQYF,TGTGCCAGCAGTGACGTACTGGCCCCGAAGTGGGACGAGCAGTACTTC
many,TRBJ1-1,TRBV5-1,NA,CASSLATNTEAFF,TGCGCCAGCAGCTTGGCCACCAACACTGAAGCTTTCTTT
many,TRBJ2-7,TRBV20-1,TRBD2,CSATHLAGFPHEQYF,TGCAGTGCTACCCATCTAGCGGGATTTCCCCACGAGCAGTACTTC
few,TRBJ1-1,TRBV6-5,NA,CASSYREGSNTEAFF,TGTGCCAGCAGTTATCGCGAGGGATCGAACACTGAAGCTTTCTTT
NA,TRBJ1-1,TRBV27,NA,CASSFAPRQAQMNTEAFF,TGTGCCAGCAGTTTCGCTCCCCGACAGGCTCAGATGAACACTGAAGCTTTCTTT
NA,TRBJ1-1,TRBV4-1,TRBD1,CASSQGQGDTEAFF,TGCGCCAGCAGCCAAGGCCAGGGGGACACTGAAGCTTTCTTT
NA,TRBJ1-1,TRBV20-1,NA,CSAPNTRNTEAFF,TGCAGTGCCCCGAATACACGGAACACTGAAGCTTTCTTT
few,TRBJ1-4,TRBV6-6,NA,CASRGAGNEKLFF,TGTGCCAGCCGGGGCGCTGGTAATGAAAAACTGTTTTTT
few,TRBJ1-1,TRBV30,NA,CAWSVWRGTEAFF,TGTGCCTGGAGTGTGTGGAGAGGCACTGAAGCTTTCTTT
few,TRBJ2-1,TRBV5-1,TRBD2,CASSLAIGGPGLAGGKPYNEQFF,TGCGCCAGCAGCTTGGCCATCGGGGGACCGGGACTAGCGGGAGGAAAGCCCTACAATGAGCAGTTCTTC
NA,TRBJ2-2,TRBV5-1,TRBD1,CASSAGTGGTGELFF,TGCGCCAGCAGCGCCGGGACAGGGGGTACCGGGGAGCTGTTTTTT
few,TRBJ1-5,TRBV29-1,TRBD1,CSVGNRGNQPQHF,TGCAGCGTCGGAAACAGGGGGAATCAGCCCCAGCATTTT
NA,TRBJ2-3,TRBV12-3/TRBV12-4,TRBD1,CASSYRQGVDTQYF,TGTGCCAGCAGTTACCGACAGGGGGTAGATACGCAGTATTTT
many,TRBJ1-1,TRBV6-5,NA,CASSYSRGATEAFF,TGTGCCAGCAGTTACTCGAGGGGCGCCACTGAAGCTTTCTTT
many,TRBJ2-1,TRBV6-4,NA,CASSDSEYNEQFF,TGTGCCAGCAGTGACTCTGAGTACAATGAGCAGTTCTTC
NA,TRBJ1-1,TRBV9,NA,CASSPRAVHTEAFF,TGTGCCAGCAGCCCGAGAGCCGTGCACACTGAAGCTTTCTTT
few,TRBJ2-7,TRBV27,NA,CASSSSGPPYEQYF,TGTGCCAGCAGTTCTTCCGGGCCTCCCTACGAGCAGTACTTC
many,TRBJ1-6,TRBV7-9,NA,CASSLSTTDPLHF,TGTGCCAGCAGCTTGTCAACCACGGACCCCCTCCACTTT
few,TRBJ2-5,TRBV20-1,NA,CSGTLQETQYF,TGCAGTGGGACTCTCCAAGAGACCCAGTACTTC
few,TRBJ2-1,TRBV21-1,NA,CASSKAPGADNEQFF,TGTGCCAGCAGCAAAGCGCCGGGGGCGGACAATGAGCAGTTCTTC
few,TRBJ2-4,TRBV7-2,TRBD2,CASSLGTSGGQNIQYF,TGTGCCAGCAGCTTAGGCACTAGCGGGGGCCAAAACATTCAGTACTTC
few,TRBJ1-1,TRBV4-1,NA,CASSQGPGEAFF,TGCGCCAGCAGCCAAGGACCCGGTGAAGCTTTCTTT
NA,TRBJ1-2,TRBV3-1,NA,CASSQESGRDGYTF,TGTGCCAGCAGCCAAGAGTCGGGTCGGGATGGCTACACCTTC
many,TRBJ2-3,TRBV27,NA,CASSLVAGSTDTQYF,TGTGCCAGCAGTTTAGTGGCAGGGAGCACAGATACGCAGTATTTT
NA,TRBJ1-1,TRBV5-1,TRBD1,CASRAGGLQAFF,TGCGCCAGCCGGGCAGGGGGCCTCCAAGCTTTCTTT